This is a list of T cell receptor beta chains from one sample in a study of T-cell memory formation after mild COVID-19. TCRdb reprocessed the 5' RACE reads via MiXCR and lists one record per CDR3 protein. The sample has 200,000 to 250,000 distinct CDR3 sequences, around 9.1% seen once. Sequenced sample: PBMCs or a T cell subset sorted from them (not recorded which). These receptors all come from a man between 18 and 35 years old who had mild COVID-19 (a few samples of this study predate the infection). Cell type and time point are not known. The conserved cysteine and the conserved F or W are not part of the CDR3 here.

v_gene	j_gene	CDR3aa
TRBV28	TRBJ2-4	ASSSGTLLAKNIQY
TRBV5-5	TRBJ2-4	ASSLLGQGLDIQY
TRBV10-3	TRBJ1-2	AISEAGRSNYGYT
TRBV4-2	TRBJ1-2	ASSQLGNTDYGYT
TRBV29-1	TRBJ1-5	SVAGRGNQPQH
TRBV9	TRBJ1-1	ASSVSTGGSGNTEAF
TRBV5-6	TRBJ1-2	ASSLDRGQSYT
TRBV4-1	TRBJ1-2	ASSQEWSGGSGYT
TRBV4-2	TRBJ1-2	ASSPDRTGGGYT
TRBV7-2	TRBJ1-3	ASSLDFVYTIY
TRBV7-2	TRBJ1-6	ASSPIPLSSYNSPLH
TRBV12-3/TRBV12-4	TRBJ1-6	ASSEGFSPLH
TRBV7-8	TRBJ1-6	ASSSAGTTDLPLH
TRBV15	TRBJ2-7	ATSRDLGRGIYEQY
TRBV9	TRBJ2-2	ASSVGTVHHGELF
TRBV20-1	TRBJ2-3	SARGPYTDTQY
TRBV20-1	TRBJ2-2	SASLAGGFTGELF
TRBV2	TRBJ2-7	ASQEAYEQY
TRBV12-3/TRBV12-4	TRBJ1-6	ASSSTPGISPLH
TRBV10-1	TRBJ2-4	ASSESTGPKNIQY
TRBV11-2	TRBJ2-4	ASSGRTSGLLAKNIQY
TRBV7-2	TRBJ2-1	ASSSGVAGGSYNEQF
TRBV7-3	TRBJ2-3	ASSFVGTSGGSGLTQY
TRBV4-3	TRBJ2-2	ASSRTSGAMGGELF
TRBV29-1	TRBJ2-7	SAWDTFGEQY
TRBV6-1	TRBJ2-5	ATYPGQGASETQY
TRBV6-2/TRBV6-3	TRBJ1-1	ASSYDVSGGRRTEAF
TRBV20-1	TRBJ2-5	SAAAWGEQETQY
TRBV3-1	TRBJ2-2	ASSQRGPGELF
TRBV20-1	TRBJ1-1	SARDDRGTEAF
TRBV18	TRBJ2-5	ASSPDSGRETQY
TRBV6-5	TRBJ2-1	ASTEGRGGYNEQF
TRBV6-2/TRBV6-3	TRBJ2-6	ASIAGGAGANVLT
TRBV28	TRBJ2-3	ASSLRGYTLY
TRBV6-6	TRBJ1-5	ASSPDRAGHQPQH
TRBV5-1	TRBJ1-1	ASSLAQGAPGF
TRBV12-3/TRBV12-4	TRBJ2-3	ASSGRLTDTQY
TRBV20-1	TRBJ1-2	SIGTLEGGYT
TRBV7-8	TRBJ1-2	ASSRGQGHNYGYT
TRBV18	TRBJ2-1	ASSPIVGGSPFYNEQF
TRBV11-2	TRBJ2-1	ASRTSGGRHEQF
TRBV6-5	TRBJ2-7	ASSYSGGQGTYEQY
TRBV4-3	TRBJ1-1	ASSRNENTEAF
TRBV5-1	TRBJ1-2	ASSLRAEGGYT
TRBV20-1	TRBJ1-3	SAREKGFSGNTIY
TRBV4-3	TRBJ2-3	ASSQASGGTTDTQY
TRBV4-3	TRBJ1-2	ASSQRTGNIYGYT
TRBV29-1	TRBJ2-5	SVGGLAGFQETQY
TRBV7-6	TRBJ2-3	ASSQMGVDTQY